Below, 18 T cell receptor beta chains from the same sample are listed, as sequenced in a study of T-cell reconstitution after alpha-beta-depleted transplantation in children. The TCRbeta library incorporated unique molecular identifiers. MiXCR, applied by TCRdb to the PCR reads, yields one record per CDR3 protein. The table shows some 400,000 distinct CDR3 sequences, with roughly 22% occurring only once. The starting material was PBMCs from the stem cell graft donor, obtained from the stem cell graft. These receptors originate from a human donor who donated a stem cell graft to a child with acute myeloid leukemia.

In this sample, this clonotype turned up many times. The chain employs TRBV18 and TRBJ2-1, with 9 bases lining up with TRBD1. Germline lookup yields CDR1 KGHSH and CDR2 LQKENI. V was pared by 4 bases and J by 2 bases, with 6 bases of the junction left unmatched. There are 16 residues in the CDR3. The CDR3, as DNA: TGTGCCAGCTCACGTCTTGGGGACAGGGCCTACAATGAGCAGTTCTTC. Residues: CASSRLGDRAYNEQFF.

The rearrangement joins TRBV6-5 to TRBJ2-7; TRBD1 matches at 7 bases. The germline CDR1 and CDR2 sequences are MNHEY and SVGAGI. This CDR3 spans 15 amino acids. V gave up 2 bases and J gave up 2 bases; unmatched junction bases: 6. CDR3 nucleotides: TGTGCCAGCAGTTACCGGTCCCAGGGGGCCTACGAGCAGTACTTC. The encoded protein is CASSYRSQGAYEQYF.

The CDR3 here is CAIRPSQGRAAGNTDTQYF. The CDR3 nucleotides read TGTGCCATCAGGCCGAGTCAAGGTCGAGCGGCAGGGAACACAGATACGCAGTATTTT. The chain joins TRBV10-3 to TRBJ2-3, with D perhaps given as TRBD1 or TRBD2 (5 bases each). Per the germline V gene, CDR1 is ENHRY and CDR2 is SYGVKD. The CDR3 is 19 residues long. Trimming stripped 6 bases from V and 2 bases from J, with 27 bases between.

CDR3 nucleotide sequence: TGTGCCAGCAGCCATCACAGGGATGCGACTGAAGCTTTCTTT. Translation: CASSHHRDATEAFF. The chain recombines TRBV12-3 or TRBV12-4 with TRBJ1-1; perhaps TRBD1 as D (6 bases). Between the trimmed V and J ends, which lost 6 bases and 5 bases, there was a span of 16 bases. The length of the CDR3 is 14 residues.

For the CDR3, the DNA is TGTGCCAGCACTTGGCGGGGAGGGACCCCTTATAGCAATCAGCCCCAGCATTTT. Residues: CASTWRGGTPYSNQPQHF. The chain links TRBV6-4 to TRBJ1-5; D perhaps matches TRBD1 (5 bases). The germline CDR1 and CDR2 sequences are MRHNA and SNTAGT. Trimming took off 7 bases at V and 0 bases at J, with 22 bases between the two ends. This CDR3 contains 18 residues.

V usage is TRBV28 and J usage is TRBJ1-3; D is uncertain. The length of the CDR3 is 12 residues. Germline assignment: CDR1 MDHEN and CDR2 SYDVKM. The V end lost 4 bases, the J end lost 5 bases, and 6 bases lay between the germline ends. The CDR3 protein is CASSSMRNTIYF. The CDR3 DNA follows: TGTGCCAGCAGTTCTATGAGAAACACCATATATTTT.

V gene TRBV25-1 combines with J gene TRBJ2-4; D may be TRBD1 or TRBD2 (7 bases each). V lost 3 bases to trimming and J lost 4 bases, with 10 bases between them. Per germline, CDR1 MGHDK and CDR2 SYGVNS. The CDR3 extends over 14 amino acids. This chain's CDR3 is CASSDRGGKNIQYF. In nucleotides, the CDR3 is TGTGCCAGCAGTGACAGGGGGGGAAAAAACATTCAGTACTTC.

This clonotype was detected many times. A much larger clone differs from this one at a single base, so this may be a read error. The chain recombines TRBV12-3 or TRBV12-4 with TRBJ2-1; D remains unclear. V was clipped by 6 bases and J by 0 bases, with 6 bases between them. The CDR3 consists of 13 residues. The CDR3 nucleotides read TGTGCCAGCAGCCCCCCCTCCTACAATGAGCAGTTCTTC. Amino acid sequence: CASSPPSYNEQFF.

CDR3 DNA: TGTGCCAGCAGTGAGCAGGCACACACAGATACGCAGTATTTT. Protein: CASSEQAHTDTQYF. The rearrangement uses TRBV6-1 and TRBJ2-3; D unclear. Per germline, CDR1 MNHNS and CDR2 SASEGT. Trimming stripped 3 bases from V and 2 bases from J, with 9 bases between. This CDR3 contains 14 residues.

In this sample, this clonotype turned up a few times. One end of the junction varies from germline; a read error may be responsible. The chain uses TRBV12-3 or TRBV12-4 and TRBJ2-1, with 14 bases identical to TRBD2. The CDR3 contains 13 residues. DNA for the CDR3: TGTGCCAGCAGCCCAGGGACTAGCGGGAGAACACTCTTC. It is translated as CASSPGTSGRTLF.

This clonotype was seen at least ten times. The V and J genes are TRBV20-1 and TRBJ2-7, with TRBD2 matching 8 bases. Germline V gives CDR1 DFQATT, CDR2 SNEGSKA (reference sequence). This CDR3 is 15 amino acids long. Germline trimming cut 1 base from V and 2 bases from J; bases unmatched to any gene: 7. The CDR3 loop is CSARVVLAATYEQYF. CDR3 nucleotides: TGCAGTGCTAGAGTGGTACTAGCGGCCACCTACGAGCAGTACTTC.

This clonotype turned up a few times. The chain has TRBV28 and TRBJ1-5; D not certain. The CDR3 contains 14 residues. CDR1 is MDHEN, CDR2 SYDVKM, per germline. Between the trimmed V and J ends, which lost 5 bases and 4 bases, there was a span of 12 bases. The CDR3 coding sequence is TGTGCCAGCAGTCCCCGACACTTAAATCAGCCCCAGCATTTT. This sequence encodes CASSPRHLNQPQHF.

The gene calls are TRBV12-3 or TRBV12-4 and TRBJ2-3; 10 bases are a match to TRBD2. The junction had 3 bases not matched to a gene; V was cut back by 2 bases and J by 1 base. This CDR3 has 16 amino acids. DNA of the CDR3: TGTGCCAGCAGTTTAAGTGGGACTAGCGGCACAGATACGCAGTATTTT. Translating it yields CASSLSGTSGTDTQYF.

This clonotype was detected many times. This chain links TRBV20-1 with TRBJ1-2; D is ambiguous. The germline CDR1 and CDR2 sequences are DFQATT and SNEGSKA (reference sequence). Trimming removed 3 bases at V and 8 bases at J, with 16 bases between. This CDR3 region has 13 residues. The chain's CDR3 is CSARVDGGEGYTF. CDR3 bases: TGCAGTGCTAGGGTCGACGGTGGTGAGGGCTACACCTTC.

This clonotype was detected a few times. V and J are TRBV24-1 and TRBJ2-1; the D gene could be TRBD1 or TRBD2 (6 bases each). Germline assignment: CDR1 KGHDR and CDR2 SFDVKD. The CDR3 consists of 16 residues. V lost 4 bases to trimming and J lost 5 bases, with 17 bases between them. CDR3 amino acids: CATSDTTGRRNNEQFF. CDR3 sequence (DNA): TGTGCCACCAGTGACACCACAGGGAGGAGGAACAATGAGCAGTTCTTC.

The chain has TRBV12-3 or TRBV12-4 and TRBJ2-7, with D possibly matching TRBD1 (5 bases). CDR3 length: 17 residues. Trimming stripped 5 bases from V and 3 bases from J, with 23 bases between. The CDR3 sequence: CASSTTSTQGSRYEQYF. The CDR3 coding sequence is TGTGCCAGCAGTACAACCTCCACCCAGGGAAGTCGCTACGAGCAGTACTTC.

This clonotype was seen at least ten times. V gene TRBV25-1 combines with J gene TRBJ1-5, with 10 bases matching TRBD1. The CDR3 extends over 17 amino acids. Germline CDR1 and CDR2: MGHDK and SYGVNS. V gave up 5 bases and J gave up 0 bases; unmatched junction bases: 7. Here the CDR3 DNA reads TGTGCCAGCAGTCATTCCGGGACAGGGGATAGCAATCAGCCCCAGCATTTT. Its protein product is CASSHSGTGDSNQPQHF.

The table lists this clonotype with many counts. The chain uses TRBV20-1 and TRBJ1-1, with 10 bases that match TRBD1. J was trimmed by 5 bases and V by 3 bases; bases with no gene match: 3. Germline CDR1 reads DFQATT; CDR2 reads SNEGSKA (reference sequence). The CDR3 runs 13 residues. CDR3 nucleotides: TGCAGTGCTAGGACAGGGGGCGGTACTGAAGCTTTCTTT. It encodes CSARTGGGTEAFF.